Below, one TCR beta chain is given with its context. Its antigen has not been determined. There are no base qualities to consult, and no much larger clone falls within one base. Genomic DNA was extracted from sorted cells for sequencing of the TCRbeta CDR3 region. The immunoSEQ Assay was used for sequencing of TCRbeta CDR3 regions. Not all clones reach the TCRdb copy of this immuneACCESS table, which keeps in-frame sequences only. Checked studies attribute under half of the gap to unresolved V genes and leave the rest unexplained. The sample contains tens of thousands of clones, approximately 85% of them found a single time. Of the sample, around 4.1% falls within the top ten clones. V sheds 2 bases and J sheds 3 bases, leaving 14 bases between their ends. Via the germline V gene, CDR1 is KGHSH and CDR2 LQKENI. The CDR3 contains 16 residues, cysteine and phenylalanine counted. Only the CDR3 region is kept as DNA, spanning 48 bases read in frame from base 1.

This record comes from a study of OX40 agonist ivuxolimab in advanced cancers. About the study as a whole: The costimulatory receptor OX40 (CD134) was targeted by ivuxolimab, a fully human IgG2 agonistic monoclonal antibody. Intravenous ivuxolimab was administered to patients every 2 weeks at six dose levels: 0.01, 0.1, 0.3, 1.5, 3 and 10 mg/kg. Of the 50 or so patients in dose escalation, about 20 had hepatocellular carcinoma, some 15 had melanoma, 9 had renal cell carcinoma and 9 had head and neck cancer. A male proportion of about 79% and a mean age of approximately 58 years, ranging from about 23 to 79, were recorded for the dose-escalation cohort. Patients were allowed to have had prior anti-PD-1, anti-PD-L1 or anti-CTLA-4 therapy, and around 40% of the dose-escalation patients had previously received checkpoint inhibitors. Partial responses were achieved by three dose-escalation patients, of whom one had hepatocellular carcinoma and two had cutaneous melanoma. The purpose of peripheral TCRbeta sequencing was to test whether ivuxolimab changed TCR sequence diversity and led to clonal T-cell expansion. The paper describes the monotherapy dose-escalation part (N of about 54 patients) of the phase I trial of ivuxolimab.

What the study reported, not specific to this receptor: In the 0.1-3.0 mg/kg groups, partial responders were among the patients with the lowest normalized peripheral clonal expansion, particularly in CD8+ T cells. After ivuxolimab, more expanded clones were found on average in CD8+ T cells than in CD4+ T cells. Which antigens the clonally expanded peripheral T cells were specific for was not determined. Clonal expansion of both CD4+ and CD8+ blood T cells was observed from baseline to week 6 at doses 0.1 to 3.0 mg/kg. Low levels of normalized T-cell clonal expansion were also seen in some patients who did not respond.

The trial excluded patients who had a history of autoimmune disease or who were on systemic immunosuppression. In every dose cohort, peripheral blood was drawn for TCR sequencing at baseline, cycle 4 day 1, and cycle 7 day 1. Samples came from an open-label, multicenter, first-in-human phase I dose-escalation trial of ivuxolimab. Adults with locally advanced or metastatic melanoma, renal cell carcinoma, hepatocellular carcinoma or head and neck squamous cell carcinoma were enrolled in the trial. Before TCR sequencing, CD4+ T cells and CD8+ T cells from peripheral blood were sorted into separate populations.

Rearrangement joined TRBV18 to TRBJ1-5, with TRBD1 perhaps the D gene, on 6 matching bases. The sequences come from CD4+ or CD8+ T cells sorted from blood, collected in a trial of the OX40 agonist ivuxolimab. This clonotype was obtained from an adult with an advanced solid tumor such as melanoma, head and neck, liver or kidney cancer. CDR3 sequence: CASSPNMDSNNQPQHF. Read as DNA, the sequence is TGTGCCAGCTCACCAAACATGGACAGTAACAATCAGCCCCAGCATTTT.